These 27 T cell receptor beta chains originate from one sample sequenced in a study of tumor-infiltrating lymphocytes in primary liver carcinoma. TCR beta cDNA came from around 500 ng total RNA, primed with a constant-region primer. It was through three nested multiplex PCR rounds of slightly modified ARM-PCR that TCR beta libraries arose. Two initial PCR rounds of approximately 10 cycles each paired TRBV1-TRBV30 forward primers with a C-beta reverse primer. In TCRdb, the multiplex PCR reads were re-called with MiXCR into one record per CDR3 protein. The repertoire consists of approximately 210,000 distinct CDR3 sequences, with around three fifths occurring once and the leading ten covering approximately 6.5%. RNA isolated from unsorted whole blood supplied the blood RNA, with germline DNA also extracted. Sequencing was done on a sample of peripheral blood. Receptors originate from an older woman with primary liver carcinoma and hepatitis B virus infection.

This clonotype was detected ten times or more. V is TRBV7-9 and J is TRBJ2-2, with no clear D. This CDR3 region has 17 residues. Trimming left V 5 bases short and J 1 base short, with 17 bases between. Germline loops: CDR1 SEHNR, CDR2 FQNEAQ (reference sequence). CDR3 residues: CASSLRRLIRNTGELFF. The CDR3 region has the DNA TGTGCCAGCAGCCTCAGGAGACTTATACGGAACACCGGGGAGCTGTTTTTT. The full variable domain, with the rest looked up from reference TRBV7-9 and TRBJ2-2, is DTGVSQNPRHKITKRGQNVTFRCDPISEHNRLYWYRQTLGQGPEFLTYFQNEAQLEKSRLLSDRFSAERPKGSFSTLEIQRTEQGDSAMYLCASSLRRLIRNTGELFFGEGSRLTVL.

V and J are TRBV7-9 and TRBJ2-2, with TRBD1 matching 7 bases. Germline V gene lookup returns CDR1 SEHNR and CDR2 FQNEAQ (reference sequence). J gave up 2 bases and V 1 base, and 4 bases lay outside the gene matches. The CDR3 extends over 16 amino acids. CDR3: CASSLGDRINTGELFF. CDR3 DNA: TGTGCCAGCAGCTTAGGGGACAGAATAAACACCGGGGAGCTGTTTTTT. The full variable domain, its missing parts supplied by reference TRBV7-9 and TRBJ2-2, is DTGVSQNPRHKITKRGQNVTFRCDPISEHNRLYWYRQTLGQGPEFLTYFQNEAQLEKSRLLSDRFSAERPKGSFSTLEIQRTEQGDSAMYLCASSLGDRINTGELFFGEGSRLTVL.

The CDR3 loop is CASSPRSTQETQYF. DNA for the CDR3: TGTGCCAGCAGTCCTCGCAGCACACAAGAGACCCAGTACTTC. This chain uses TRBV12-3 or TRBV12-4 with TRBJ2-5; no firm D call. The CDR3 sequence is 14 residues long. V was trimmed by 5 bases and J by 2 bases, leaving 12 bases between them.

Comment on this clonotype: Possible read error: a much larger clone is one base away. The rearrangement joins TRBV6-5 to TRBJ1-1; TRBD1 is a possible D gene (5 bases). Germline loops: CDR1 MNHEY, CDR2 SVGAGI. CDR3 size: 12 residues. The CDR3 DNA sequence: TGTGCCAGCAGTTACAGGGGACTGCGAGCTTCCTTT. It codes for CASSYRGLRASF.

The chain links TRBV11-2 to TRBJ1-2; D gene ambiguous. Germline CDR1 is SGHAT and CDR2 is FQNNGV. V dropped 4 bases and J dropped 4 bases, with 22 bases sitting between them. The CDR3 covers 17 residues. CDR3 region: CASSSDPISVLRYGYTF. The CDR3 DNA follows: TGTGCCAGCAGCTCAGATCCGATCAGTGTGCTGCGCTATGGCTACACCTTC.

With regard to this clonotype: At one end the junction does not follow the germline gene, possibly because of a read error. The chain is built from TRBV11-2 and TRBJ2-3; the D gene is possibly TRBD2 (6 bases). The CDR3 is made up of 14 amino acids. Germline CDR1 reads SGHAT; CDR2 reads FQNNGV. The DNA of the CDR3 is TGTGCCAACAGCATAGATCGGGAGACAGATACGCAGTATTTT. It translates to CANSIDRETDTQYF.

The sample holds a few counts of this clonotype. The V gene is TRBV28, the J gene TRBJ2-7, with a possible D match to TRBD1 (6 bases). Deletions cut 2 bases from V and 2 bases from J, with 10 bases between. The germline V gene encodes CDR1 MDHEN and CDR2 SYDVKM. The CDR3 runs 14 residues. CDR3 nucleotides: TGTGCCAGCAGTTTAGGACAGCGGCCCTACGAGCAGTACTTC. Translated: CASSLGQRPYEQYF.

The chain uses TRBV21-1 and TRBJ2-7. TRBV21-1 is tagged as a pseudogene. This CDR3 spans 15 amino acids. This chain's CDR3 is CASSRGRGGSYEQHF. CDR3 DNA: TGTGCCAGCAGCAGAGGGAGAGGGGGCTCCTACGAGCAGCACTTC.

This clonotype was observed many times. The chain couples TRBV6-1 to TRBJ2-5, with D perhaps assigned TRBD1 or TRBD2 (6 bases each). Germline V lookup: CDR1 MNHNS, CDR2 SASEGT. The CDR3 loop spans 15 amino acids. The V end lost 8 bases, the J end lost 5 bases, and 21 bases lay between the germline ends. CDR3 nucleotides: TGTGCCAGCTCCATAGGTCCGGGGGCGCGGGAGACCCAGTACTTC. Encoded protein: CASSIGPGARETQYF.

In the case of this clonotype: The conserved closing phenylalanine or tryptophan is absent in this CDR3, likely reflecting a read error. This chain links TRBV5-5 with TRBJ1-1; D call uncertain. Trimming took 0 bases from V and 8 from J, leaving 14 bases between them. The CDR3 has 14 amino acids. Per the germline V gene, CDR1 is SGHKS and CDR2 is YYEKEE (reference sequence). The CDR3 region is CASSLDHSGPEAFL. The CDR3 region has the DNA TGTGCCAGCAGCTTGGATCACAGTGGTCCCGAAGCTTTCCTT.

In this sample, this clonotype turned up a few times. The V call is TRBV13, the J call TRBJ2-5; 10 bases align to TRBD1. The ends lost 5 bases at V and 4 bases at J; junction bases unmatched: 4. This CDR3 has 14 amino acids. Germline assignment: CDR1 PRHDT and CDR2 FYEKMQ (reference sequence). The CDR3 nucleotides are TGTGCCAGCAGCAGACAGGGGGCAGGAGAGACCCAGTACTTC. Its protein is CASSRQGAGETQYF.

The V call is TRBV6-5, the J call TRBJ2-7; perhaps TRBD2 as D (6 bases). The CDR3 spans 11 residues. Trimming stripped 6 bases from V and 13 bases from J, with 16 bases between. Germline V gene data show CDR1 as MNHEY and CDR2 as SVGAGI. CDR3 sequence reads: CASRKGDWHYF. As DNA, the CDR3 is TGTGCCAGCAGAAAAGGGGACTGGCACTACTTC.

This clonotype was recorded at least ten times. The rearrangement uses TRBV28 and TRBJ1-4; 7 bases match TRBD1. Germline lookup yields CDR1 MDHEN and CDR2 SYDVKM. Losses at the gene ends were 5 bases for V and 11 bases for J; bases not matched to a gene: 11. CDR3 length: 14 residues. The CDR3 DNA is TGTGCCAGCAGTCCCAAACCCGCGACAGGGAAACTGTTTTTT. This encodes CASSPKPATGKLFF.

On this clonotype: As the CDR3 is not closed by the conserved phenylalanine or tryptophan, this likely results from a read error. J is TRBJ2-1 and V is TRBV29-1; D perhaps matches TRBD2 (6 bases). V gave up 2 bases and J gave up 0 bases, with 14 bases separating them. CDR1 is SQVTM, CDR2 ANQGSEA, per germline. The length of the CDR3 is 16 residues. The CDR3 bases are TGCAGCGTTGAACGGGCTAGCGTGAGCTCCTACAATGAGCAGTTCCTC. Protein product: CSVERASVSSYNEQFL.

This clonotype was counted ten times or more. The V call is TRBV7-8, the J call TRBJ2-2; a possible D gene is TRBD2 (5 bases). CDR1 is SGHVS, CDR2 FQNEAQ, per germline. The CDR3 runs to 13 residues. Deletions cut 3 bases from V and 6 bases from J, with 8 bases between. As DNA, the CDR3 is TGTGCCAGCAGCTTCGAAGCGGCCGGGGAGCTGTTTTTT. This translates into CASSFEAAGELFF. The full variable domain, in which reference TRBV7-8 and TRBJ2-2 provide the parts outside the CDR3, is GAGVSQSPRYKVAKRGQDVALRCDPISGHVSLFWYQQALGQGPEFLTYFQNEAQLDKSGLPSDRFFAERPEGSVSTLKIQRTQQEDSAVYLCASSFEAAGELFFGEGSRLTVL.

Of note for this clonotype: Just one base apart from a much larger clone, this may be a read error. CDR3 nucleotides: TGTGCCAGCAGCTTGAGCGGCTCTGGGGCCAACGCCCTGACTTTC. It specifies CASSLSGSGANALTF. This rearrangement joins TRBV5-6 to TRBJ2-6, with D perhaps matching TRBD1 or TRBD2 (5 bases each). Germline values: CDR1 SGHDT, CDR2 YYEEEE. The CDR3 runs to 15 residues.

By its share, this clonotype is medium-sized (0.01 to 0.1%). V gene TRBV11-2 combines with J gene TRBJ2-1; D is undetermined. Germline V lookup: CDR1 SGHAT, CDR2 FQNNGV. V was cut by 0 bases and J by 2 bases, with 11 bases left in between. The CDR3 consists of 16 residues. The CDR3 protein is CASSLEMGMPYNEQFF. CDR3 bases: TGTGCCAGCAGCTTAGAAATGGGAATGCCCTACAATGAGCAGTTCTTC.

CDR3 in DNA: TGTGCCAGCAGCGCAATCTTGGCCAAAGGGGAGCAGTACTTC. Its translation is CASSAILAKGEQYF. The chain combines TRBV11-2 with TRBJ2-7; D gene uncertain. The CDR3 totals 14 residues. V shed 5 bases and J shed 7 bases, with 18 bases lying between them. CDR1 SGHAT and CDR2 FQNNGV come from the germline V gene.

This clonotype showed up just a few times. Written as DNA, the CDR3 is TGTGCCAGCAGAACCTCGGGGGTAGGTGGCTACACCTTC. Amino acids: CASRTSGVGGYTF. This chain uses TRBV28 with TRBJ1-2; a possible D gene is TRBD1 (5 bases). With 6 bases removed from V and 7 bases from J, the gap between germline ends came to 15 bases. The germline gives CDR1 MDHEN, CDR2 SYDVKM. The CDR3 runs to 13 residues.

The rearrangement uses TRBV5-1 and TRBJ2-3; 10 bases are a match to TRBD2. Losses at the gene ends were 0 bases for V and 4 bases for J; bases not matched to a gene: 5. The CDR3 totals 16 residues. Germline V gene sequence: CDR1 SGHRS, CDR2 YFSETQ. The CDR3 DNA reads as TGCGCCAGCAGCTTGGACACTAGCGGGACGGCAGATACGCAGTATTTT. This sequence encodes CASSLDTSGTADTQYF.

This clonotype was recorded many times. J is TRBJ1-4 and V is TRBV6-6, with unresolved D. The V and J ends lost 2 bases and 5 bases respectively, with 12 bases between them. The CDR3 is 15 residues long. The germline V gene has CDR1 MNHNY and CDR2 SVGAGI (reference sequence). The CDR3 region is CASSYPPVQNEKLFF. Here the CDR3 DNA reads TGTGCCAGCAGTTACCCGCCCGTCCAAAATGAAAAACTGTTTTTT.

The genes are TRBV19 and TRBJ1-2; the match to TRBD1 covers 9 bases. V gave up 5 bases and J gave up 8 bases; unmatched junction bases: 15. Germline CDR1 reads LNHDA; CDR2 reads SQIVND (reference sequence). The CDR3 length is 16 residues. The CDR3 sequence: CASSPSSGQGTSGYTF. DNA of the CDR3: TGTGCCAGTAGTCCGAGCAGCGGACAGGGGACGAGCGGCTACACCTTC. Variable domain in full (rest from reference TRBV19 and TRBJ1-2): DGGITQSPKYLFRKEGQNVTLSCEQNLNHDAMYWYRQDPGQGLRLIYYSQIVNDFQKGDIAEGYSVSREKKESFPLTVTSAQKNPTAFYLCASSPSSGQGTSGYTFGSGTRLTVV.

Worth noting for this clonotype: The conserved final phenylalanine or tryptophan is absent from the CDR3, which likely points to a read error. The chain is built from TRBV12-3 or TRBV12-4 and TRBJ1-6; the D is unclear. Trimming shortened V by 1 base and J by 9 bases, and 13 bases separated the two germline ends. This CDR3 is built from 15 residues. The CDR3 is CASSLGAGPVSPLHL. The CDR3 nucleotides read TGTGCCAGCAGTTTAGGGGCAGGTCCTGTTTCACCCCTCCACCTT.

On this clonotype itself: A much bigger clone sits one base away, suggesting this may be a read error. This chain links TRBV6-5 with TRBJ2-3; D is possibly TRBD2 (5 bases). Germline lookup yields CDR1 MNHEY and CDR2 SVGAGI. The CDR3 has 17 residues. V shed 0 bases and J shed 2 bases, with 15 bases lying between them. This CDR3 reads CASSYSSRGSATDTQYF. Written as DNA, the CDR3 is TGTGCCAGCAGTTACTCGTCCAGAGGGTCGGCCACAGATACGCAGTATTTT.

This clonotype has only one observation. A much bigger clone sits one base away, suggesting this may be a read error. V and J are TRBV10-3 and TRBJ2-4; perhaps TRBD2 as D (5 bases). Germline V gene lookup returns CDR1 ENHRY and CDR2 SYGVKD. The CDR3 length is 15 residues. V lost 4 bases to trimming and J lost 3 bases, with 13 bases between them. DNA of the CDR3: TGTGCCATCAGTGTTGAGGGTTCTGACAAAAACATTCAGTACTTC. This sequence encodes CAISVEGSDKNIQYF.

This clonotype was recorded once. One end of the junction does not line up with germline, which may come from a read error. CDR3 nucleotides: TGTGCCAGCAGTTCGGCAGACAGGAACAATGAAGCTTTCTTT. Translating it yields CASSSADRNNEAFF. This sequence joins TRBV12-3 or TRBV12-4 and TRBJ1-1; possibly TRBD1 for D (6 bases). This CDR3 is 14 amino acids long.

Concerning this clonotype: A junction boundary mismatches the germline segment, possibly from a read error. V usage is TRBV11-2 and J usage is TRBJ1-1; D might be TRBD1 (6 bases). Germline V gives CDR1 SGHAT, CDR2 FQNNGV. The CDR3 spans 16 residues. The CDR3 is CASSTGHGALDTGAFF. The CDR3 DNA is TGTGCCAGCAGCACGGGACACGGGGCTCTAGACACTGGAGCTTTCTTT.